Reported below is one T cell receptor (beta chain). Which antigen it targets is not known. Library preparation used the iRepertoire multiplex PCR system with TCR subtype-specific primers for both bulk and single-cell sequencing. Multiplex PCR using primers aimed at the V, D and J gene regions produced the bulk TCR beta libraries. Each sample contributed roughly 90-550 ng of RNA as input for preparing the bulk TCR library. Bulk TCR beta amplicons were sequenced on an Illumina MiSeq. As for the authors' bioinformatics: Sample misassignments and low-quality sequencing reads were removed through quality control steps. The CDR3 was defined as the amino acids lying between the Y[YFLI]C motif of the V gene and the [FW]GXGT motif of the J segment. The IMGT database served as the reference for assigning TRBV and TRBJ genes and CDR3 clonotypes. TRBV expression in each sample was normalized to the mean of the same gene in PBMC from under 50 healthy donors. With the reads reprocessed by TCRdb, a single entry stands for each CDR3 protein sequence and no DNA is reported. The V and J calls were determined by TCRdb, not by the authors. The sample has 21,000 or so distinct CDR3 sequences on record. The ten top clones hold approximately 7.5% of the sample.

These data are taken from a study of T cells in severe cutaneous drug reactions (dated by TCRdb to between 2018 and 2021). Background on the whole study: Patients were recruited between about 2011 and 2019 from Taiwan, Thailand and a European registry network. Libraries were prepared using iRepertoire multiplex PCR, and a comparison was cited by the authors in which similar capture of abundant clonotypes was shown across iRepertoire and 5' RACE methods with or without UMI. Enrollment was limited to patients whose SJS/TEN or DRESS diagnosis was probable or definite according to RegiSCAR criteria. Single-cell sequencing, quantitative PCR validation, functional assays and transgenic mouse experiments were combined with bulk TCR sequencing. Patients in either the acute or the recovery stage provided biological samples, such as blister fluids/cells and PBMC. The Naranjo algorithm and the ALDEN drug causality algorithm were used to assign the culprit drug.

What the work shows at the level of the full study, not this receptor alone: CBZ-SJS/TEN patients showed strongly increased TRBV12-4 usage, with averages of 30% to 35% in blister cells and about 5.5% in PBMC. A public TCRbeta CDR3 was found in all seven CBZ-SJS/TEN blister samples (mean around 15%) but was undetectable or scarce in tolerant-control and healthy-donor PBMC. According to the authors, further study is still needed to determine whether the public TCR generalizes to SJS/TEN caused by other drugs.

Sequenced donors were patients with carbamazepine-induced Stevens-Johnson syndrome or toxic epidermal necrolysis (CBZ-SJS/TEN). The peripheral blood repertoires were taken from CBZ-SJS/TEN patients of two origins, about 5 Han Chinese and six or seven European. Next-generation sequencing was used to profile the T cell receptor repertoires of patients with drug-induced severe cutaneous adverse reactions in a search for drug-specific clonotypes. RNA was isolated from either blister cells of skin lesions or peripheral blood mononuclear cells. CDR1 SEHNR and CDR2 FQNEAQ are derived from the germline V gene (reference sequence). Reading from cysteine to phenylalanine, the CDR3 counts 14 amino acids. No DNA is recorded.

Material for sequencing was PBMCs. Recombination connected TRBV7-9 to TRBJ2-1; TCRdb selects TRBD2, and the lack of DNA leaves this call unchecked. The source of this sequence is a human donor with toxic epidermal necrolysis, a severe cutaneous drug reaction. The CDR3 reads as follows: CASSLVLDGNEQFF. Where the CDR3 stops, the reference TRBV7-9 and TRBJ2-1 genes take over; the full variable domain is DTGVSQNPRHKITKRGQNVTFRCDPISEHNRLYWYRQTLGQGPEFLTYFQNEAQLEKSRLLSDRFSAERPKGSFSTLEIQRTEQGDSAMYLCASSLVLDGNEQFFGPGTRLTVL.